Only a few counts were recorded for the clone carrying this T cell receptor (beta chain). Each CDR3 protein gets one entry after TCRdb re-called the RT-PCR reads with MiXCR. This table has 610,000 or so distinct CDR3 sequences, about 14% appearing once. The germline V gene encodes CDR1 KGHSH and CDR2 LQKENI. Trimming cost V 2 bases and J 3 bases; bases outside gene matches: 4. This CDR3 has 15 amino acids. This entry comes from a study of response to subunit inactivated influenza vaccine. The chain has TRBV18 and TRBJ1-3; 7 positions agree with TRBD1. This TCR derives from a man over 45 who received an inactivated influenza vaccine. Specimen: PBMCs from blood, collected approximately 12 days after vaccination. CDR3 in amino acids: CASSPGTVDGNTIYF. CDR3 sequence (DNA): TGTGCCAGCTCACCAGGGACAGTGGATGGAAACACCATATATTTT.